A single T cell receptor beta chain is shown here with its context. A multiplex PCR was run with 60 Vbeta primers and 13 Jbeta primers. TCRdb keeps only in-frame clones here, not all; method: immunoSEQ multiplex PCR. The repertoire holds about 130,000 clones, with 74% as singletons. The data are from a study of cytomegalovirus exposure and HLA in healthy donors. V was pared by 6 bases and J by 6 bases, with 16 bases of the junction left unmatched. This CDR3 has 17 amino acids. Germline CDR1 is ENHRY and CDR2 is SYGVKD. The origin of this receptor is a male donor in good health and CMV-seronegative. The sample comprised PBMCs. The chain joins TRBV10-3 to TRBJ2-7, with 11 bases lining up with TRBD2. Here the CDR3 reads CAISPALAGVPPGEQYF. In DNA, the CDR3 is TGTGCCATCAGCCCTGCACTAGCGGGGGTCCCCCCCGGCGAGCAGTACTTC.